This T cell receptor (beta chain) is drawn from a study of CD8 T cells in ankylosing spondylitis. The CDR3 runs to 12 residues. The junction had 7 bases not matched to a gene; V was cut back by 6 bases and J by 10 bases. Germline V gives CDR1 DFQATT, CDR2 SNEGSKA (reference sequence). TCRdb re-derived calls from the 5' RACE reads in MiXCR, one entry per CDR3 protein. This repertoire shows some 150,000 distinct CDR3 sequences, 11% found once; its top ten account for 4.1%. The study's findings and limits: Clones linked to disease, bearing a CD8+ phenotype, were relatively rare in peripheral blood. Apparently characteristic of ankylosing spondylitis blood was a TCR beta motif (fewer than 10 highly homologous variants).

Comments on this clonotype: Its target is not known.

The genes are TRBV20-1 and TRBJ2-1, with 9 nucleotides matching TRBD2. Sequenced sample: blood, either unsorted or a sorted T cell fraction (not recorded which). The origin of this receptor is a female donor with ankylosing spondylitis or in good health (not recorded which). The chain's CDR3 is CSAERTSAEQFF. Here the CDR3 DNA reads TGCAGTGCGGAACGGACTAGCGCGGAGCAGTTCTTC.